The following is a TCR beta chain sequence with its context. The source of the sample is a study of graft-versus-host responses after intestinal transplantation. Study details: Recipients received multivisceral, liver-intestinal, or isolated intestinal transplants.

The germline V and J ends were trimmed by 2 bases and 3 bases, with 12 bases remaining between them. Germline V gene lookup returns CDR1 MNHEY and CDR2 SMNVEV (reference sequence). The CDR3 sequence is 15 residues long. This table comes from immunoSEQ multiplex PCR, and its TCRdb copy is limited to in-frame clones, with some not included. The sample lists 80,000 or so clones; roughly 90% were seen once. This TCR was recovered from a human patient who received an intestinal transplant, so some T cells may come from the graft donor. The chain combines TRBV27 with TRBJ2-3; no firm D call. Here the sequenced sample was PBMCs, taken 98 days after intestinal transplantation. CDR3 DNA: TGTGCCAGCAGTTTACAGGATTGGTTGACAGATACGCAGTATTTT. This encodes CASSLQDWLTDTQYF.